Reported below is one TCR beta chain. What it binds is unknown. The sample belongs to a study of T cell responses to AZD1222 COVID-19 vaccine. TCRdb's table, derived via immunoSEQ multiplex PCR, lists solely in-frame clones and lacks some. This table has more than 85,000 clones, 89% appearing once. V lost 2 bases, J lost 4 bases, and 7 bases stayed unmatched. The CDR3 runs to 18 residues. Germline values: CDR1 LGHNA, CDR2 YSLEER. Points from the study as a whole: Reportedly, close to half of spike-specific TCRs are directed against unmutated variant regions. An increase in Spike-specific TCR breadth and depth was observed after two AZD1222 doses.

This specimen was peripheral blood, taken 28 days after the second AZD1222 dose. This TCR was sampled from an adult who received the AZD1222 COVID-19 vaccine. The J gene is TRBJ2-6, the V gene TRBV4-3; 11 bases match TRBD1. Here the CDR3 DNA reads TGCGCCAGCAGCCAATCTCGGACAGGGGGCGCCGGGGCCAACGTCCTGACTTTC. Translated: CASSQSRTGGAGANVLTF.